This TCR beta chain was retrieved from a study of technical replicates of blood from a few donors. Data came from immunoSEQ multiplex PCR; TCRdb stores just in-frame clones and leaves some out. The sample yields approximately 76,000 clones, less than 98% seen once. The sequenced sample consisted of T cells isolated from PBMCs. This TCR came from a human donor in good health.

This chain's CDR3 is CASSSRVLNTEAFF. The CDR3 DNA reads as TGCGCCAGCAGCTCTCGGGTGCTGAACACTGAAGCTTTCTTT. The gene calls are TRBV5-1 and TRBJ1-1; D unclear. This CDR3 is 14 amino acids long. The V gene lost 3 bases and the J gene lost 0 bases, with 9 bases spanning the gap. Germline V gives CDR1 SGHRS, CDR2 YFSETQ.